These 30 T cell receptor beta chains share one sample of origin, sequenced in a study of shared clonotypes between healthy human individuals. The repertoire was sequenced with immunoSEQ multiplex PCR; TCRdb's copy has only in-frame clones and lacks some. The table records 1,500,000 or so clones, approximately 98.5% of them present only once. Sequences were obtained from naive CD4+ T cells sorted from blood. Noted subset: CD45RA+ positively selected. The receptor source for this set is a man aged 25 to 40 in good health.

V and J are TRBV21-1 and TRBJ2-6; TRBD1, the D gene given by the table, was not confirmed from the DNA. TRBV21-1 is a pseudogene segment. The length of the CDR3 is 20 residues. The CDR3 nucleotides read TGTGCCAGCAGCAAAGAGTCGGACAGGCATGAGTCCTCTGGGGCCAACGTCCTGACTTTC. This gives the protein CASSKESDRHESSGANVLTF.

V gene TRBV6-1 combines with J gene TRBJ2-2; 7 bases line up with TRBD1. The CDR3 contains 15 residues. V dropped 6 bases and J dropped 5; count of bases not matched to a gene: 9. CDR1 is MNHNS, CDR2 SASEGT, per germline. CDR3 protein: CASRNTGVTTGELFF. CDR3 DNA: TGTGCCAGCAGAAATACAGGGGTGACGACCGGGGAGCTGTTTTTT.

The chain is built from TRBV29-1 and TRBJ2-4, with D uncertain. The CDR3 length is 11 residues. V lost 6 bases and J lost 0, with 3 bases in between. Germline V CDR1 and CDR2: SQVTM, ANQGSEA. The CDR3 protein is CSVLAKNIQYF. CDR3 bases: TGCAGCGTGCTAGCCAAAAACATTCAGTACTTC.

This clone was recorded once. This rearrangement joins TRBV7-3 to TRBJ2-2, with D hard to call. The germline V and J ends were trimmed by 5 bases and 1 base, with 11 bases remaining between them. Germline V CDR1 and CDR2: SGHTA, FQGTGA. The CDR3 spans 15 residues. The CDR3 spells CASSPRFGNTGELFF. CDR3 nucleotides: TGTGCCAGCAGCCCCAGGTTCGGGAACACCGGGGAGCTGTTTTTT.

This chain uses TRBV9 with TRBJ2-2; possible D gene TRBD1, 5 bases. This CDR3 is 15 amino acids long. CDR1 and CDR2 from the germline V gene are SGDLS and YYNGEE. With 1 base removed from V and 6 bases from J, the gap between germline ends came to 13 bases. Written as DNA, the CDR3 is TGTGCCAGCAGCGTACAGGGCAGGGCTGCCGGGGAGCTGTTTTTT. Amino acids: CASSVQGRAAGELFF.

V usage is TRBV7-9 and J usage is TRBJ1-4; D gene ambiguous. CDR1 and CDR2 from the germline V gene are SEHNR and FQNEAQ (reference sequence). The CDR3 has 18 amino acids. With 0 bases removed from V and 2 bases from J, the gap between germline ends came to 16 bases. The CDR3 is CASSLAGGGRATNEKLFF. The DNA for the CDR3 is TGTGCCAGCAGCTTAGCGGGAGGTGGCCGGGCCACTAATGAAAAACTGTTTTTT.

This clone was observed once. The rearrangement joins TRBV28 to TRBJ2-5; D gene ambiguous. The V and J ends lost 7 bases and 5 bases respectively, with 14 bases between them. This CDR3 is built from 13 residues. The germline V gene encodes CDR1 MDHEN and CDR2 SYDVKM. This CDR3 reads CASITPGRETQYF. In DNA, the CDR3 is TGTGCCAGCATCACCCCCGGCAGGGAGACCCAGTACTTC.

The chain is built from TRBV5-1 and TRBJ2-7; 9 bases are shared with TRBD1. The CDR3 totals 15 residues. V trimming: 4 bases; J trimming: 4 bases; junction bases outside the gene matches: 9. CDR1 SGHRS and CDR2 YFSETQ come from the germline V gene. In DNA, the CDR3 is TGCGCCAGCAGCCGAGGCGGGGACAGGGTTTACGAGCAGTACTTC. Its protein is CASSRGGDRVYEQYF.

CDR3 DNA: TGTGCCAGCAGCTTGTTGACGGTCGCCTGGAACTCCTACGAGCAGTACTTC. Translation gives CASSLLTVAWNSYEQYF. The chain couples TRBV7-2 to TRBJ2-7; D call uncertain. Trimming cost V 3 bases and J 0 bases, with 18 bases left between them. The CDR3 sequence is 17 residues long. Germline lookup yields CDR1 SGHTA and CDR2 FQGNSA.

V and J are TRBV11-2 and TRBJ2-1; 9 positions match TRBD2. The junction had 11 bases not matched to a gene; V was cut back by 5 bases and J by 3 bases. There are 17 residues in the CDR3. Per the germline V gene, CDR1 is SGHAT and CDR2 is FQNNGV. The DNA of the CDR3 is TGTGCCAGCAGCCTCCTCTCCCTAGCGGGAATCTACAATGAGCAGTTCTTC. Translating it yields CASSLLSLAGIYNEQFF. Based on the CDR3 plus reference TRBV11-2 and TRBJ2-1, the full variable domain is EAGVAQSPRYKIIEKRQSVAFWCNPISGHATLYWYQQILGQGPKLLIQFQNNGVVDDSQLPKDRFSAERLKGVDSTLKIQPAKLEDSAVYLCASSLLSLAGIYNEQFFGPGTRLTVL.

This rearrangement joins TRBV5-1 to TRBJ1-2; 11 nucleotides agree with TRBD1. Germline CDR1 is SGHRS and CDR2 is YFSETQ. The CDR3 runs 16 residues. The ends lost 3 bases at V and 0 bases at J; junction bases unmatched: 4. The CDR3 nucleotides are TGCGCCAGCAGCTCTGGACAGGGGGCCCCTAACTATGGCTACACCTTC. The encoded protein is CASSSGQGAPNYGYTF.

For this clone: This sample includes further DNA sequences coding for the same CDR3. V is TRBV9 and J is TRBJ1-3, with D possibly TRBD1 on 5 matching bases. CDR3 length equals 15 residues. Germline CDR1 reads SGDLS; CDR2 reads YYNGEE. The V end lost 2 bases, the J end lost 0 bases, and 9 bases lay between the germline ends. CDR3 DNA: TGTGCCAGCAGCGTGGGGACTGCCTCTGGAAACACCATATATTTT. It specifies CASSVGTASGNTIYF.

This chain connects TRBV5-5 to TRBJ2-7; 9 bases fit TRBD2. This CDR3 region has 16 residues. Unmatched junction bases numbered 9, after V lost 1 base and J lost 4 bases. Per the germline V gene, CDR1 is SGHKS and CDR2 is YYEKEE (reference sequence). This CDR3 reads CASSLSARLADYEQYF. In DNA, the CDR3 is TGTGCCAGCAGCTTGTCTGCTCGACTAGCGGATTACGAGCAGTACTTC.

The chain links TRBV6-5 to TRBJ1-1; TRBD1 might be the D (5 bases). The length of the CDR3 is 15 residues. Germline CDR1 is MNHEY and CDR2 is SVGAGI. The V end was cut by 5 bases, the J end by 1 base, with 14 bases between. The CDR3 nucleotides are TGTGCCAGCAGTCTCAACCGACAGACGAACACTGAAGCTTTCTTT. Amino acids: CASSLNRQTNTEAFF.

The chain links TRBV11-3 to TRBJ2-3; D remains unclear. The CDR3 is made up of 14 amino acids. The ends were cut back, 4 bases at V and 0 bases at J, with 8 bases in the middle. Per germline, CDR1 SGHNT and CDR2 YENEEA. The CDR3 DNA follows: TGTGCCAGCAGCTCGCGTCCCAGCACAGATACGCAGTATTTT. The encoded protein is CASSSRPSTDTQYF.

The chain has TRBV7-6 and TRBJ2-3, with 10 positions matching TRBD1. Trimming cost V 5 bases and J 5 bases; bases outside gene matches: 10. This CDR3 is built from 16 residues. CDR1 and CDR2 from the germline V gene are SGHVS and FNYEAQ. This CDR3 is CASSGTGVGTGDTQYF. CDR3 DNA: TGTGCCAGCAGCGGGACAGGGGTTGGGACGGGAGATACGCAGTATTTT.

The V gene is TRBV11-2, the J gene TRBJ1-2; maybe TRBD1 (5 bases). Germline V gives CDR1 SGHAT, CDR2 FQNNGV. V was shortened by 2 bases and J by 4 bases, with 14 bases between the two germline ends. The CDR3 covers 15 residues. CDR3 coding DNA: TGTGCCAGCAGCTTACGCCCTCAGGGTAGCTATGGCTACACCTTC. Protein product: CASSLRPQGSYGYTF.

The CDR3 protein is CASSQAGGVAKNIQYF. For the CDR3, the DNA is TGCGCCAGCAGCCAAGCGGGGGGGGTAGCCAAAAACATTCAGTACTTC. The chain links TRBV4-1 to TRBJ2-4; TRBD2 matches at 8 bases. This CDR3 spans 16 amino acids. The V gene end was trimmed by 1 base and the J gene end by 0 bases; junction bases not matched to a gene: 2. Germline V gene data show CDR1 as MGHRA and CDR2 as YSYEKL.

The chain couples TRBV4-1 to TRBJ2-5; tentative D call: TRBD1 (5 bases). V was pared by 0 bases and J by 5 bases, with 16 bases between. CDR1 MGHRA and CDR2 YSYEKL come from the germline V gene. The CDR3 extends over 16 amino acids. This CDR3 is CASSQDSGILRETQYF. CDR3 nucleotide sequence: TGCGCCAGCAGCCAAGACTCAGGGATCCTCCGTGAGACCCAGTACTTC.

Comment on this clone: Other DNA sequences from this sample encode an identical CDR3 as well. The V and J genes are TRBV18 and TRBJ1-5; 7 bases match TRBD1. V gave up 6 bases and J gave up 1 base; unmatched junction bases: 3. The CDR3 consists of 14 residues. From germline, CDR1 is KGHSH and CDR2 LQKENI. The CDR3, as DNA: TGTGCCAGCTCCTCAGGGGGGAGCAATCAGCCCCAGCATTTT. Translation: CASSSGGSNQPQHF. Full variable domain (missing parts from reference TRBV18 and TRBJ1-5): NAGVMQNPRHLVRRRGQEARLRCSPMKGHSHVYWYRQLPEEGLKFMVYLQKENIIDESGMPKERFSAEFPKEGPSILRIQQVVRGDSAAYFCASSSGGSNQPQHFGDGTRLSIL.

The V gene is TRBV27, the J gene TRBJ2-7, with D perhaps matching TRBD1 (5 bases). Germline CDR1 MNHEY, CDR2 SMNVEV (reference sequence). The CDR3 is 13 amino acids. Trimming removed 0 bases at V and 5 bases at J, with 8 bases between. The CDR3 here is CASSLSRVHEQYF. The CDR3 bases are TGTGCCAGCAGTTTATCCAGGGTCCACGAGCAGTACTTC.

This sequence joins TRBV5-4 and TRBJ2-7; 10 positions match TRBD1. The CDR3 has 15 amino acids. Germline-derived CDR1 and CDR2 are SGHNT and YYREEE (reference sequence). J was trimmed by 2 bases and V by 4 bases; bases with no gene match: 6. The DNA of the CDR3 is TGTGCCAGCAGCGCTCCGGGACAGGGGACCTACGAGCAGTACTTC. This codes for CASSAPGQGTYEQYF.

This clone was observed once. CDR3 DNA sequence: TGCAGCGTGGAGCCCGTTGGACAGGGTCAGAGGAACACTGAAGCTTTCTTT. This sequence encodes CSVEPVGQGQRNTEAFF. The chain recombines TRBV29-1 with TRBJ1-1; the match to TRBD1 covers 8 bases. This CDR3 is built from 17 residues. CDR1 is SQVTM and CDR2 is ANQGSEA in the germline V gene. Unmatched junction bases numbered 16, after V lost 6 bases and J lost 1 base.

A remark on this clone: Other nucleotide sequences in the sample specify the same CDR3. The rearrangement uses TRBV4-1 and TRBJ2-4; D uncertain. Trimming took off 1 base at V and 1 base at J, with 8 bases between the two ends. There are 15 residues in the CDR3. Germline V lookup: CDR1 MGHRA, CDR2 YSYEKL. CDR3 sequence (DNA): TGCGCCAGCAGCCAAGTAGGTTTGGCCAAAAACATTCAGTACTTC. Amino acid sequence: CASSQVGLAKNIQYF.

The rearrangement uses TRBV5-1 and TRBJ1-4, with 9 bases identical to TRBD1. The germline V gene encodes CDR1 SGHRS and CDR2 YFSETQ. CDR3 size: 14 residues. Trimming removed 7 bases from V and 5 bases from J; junction bases left unmatched: 6. The CDR3 region is CASHFGTGNEKLFF. The CDR3 DNA is TGCGCCAGCCATTTCGGGACAGGGAATGAAAAACTGTTTTTT. Together with reference TRBV5-1 and TRBJ1-4, the CDR3 gives the full variable domain: KAGVTQTPRYLIKTRGQQVTLSCSPISGHRSVSWYQQTPGQGLQFLFEYFSETQRNKGNFPGRFSGRQFSNSRSEMNVSTLELGDSALYLCASHFGTGNEKLFFGSGTQLSVL.

The rearrangement joins TRBV7-8 to TRBJ2-7; the D gene is possibly TRBD2 (6 bases). The CDR3 loop spans 15 amino acids. From germline, CDR1 is SGHVS and CDR2 FQNEAQ. V was pared by 8 bases and J by 0 bases, with 17 bases between. CDR3 loop: CASSLSPGSSYEQYF. The CDR3 DNA is TGTGCCAGCTCCCTATCGCCCGGGAGCTCCTACGAGCAGTACTTC.

This sequence joins TRBV18 and TRBJ2-1; 8 bases line up with TRBD2. From germline, CDR1 is KGHSH and CDR2 LQKENI. The junction had 9 bases not matched to a gene; V was cut back by 3 bases and J by 5 bases. This CDR3 comprises 16 residues. CDR3 loop: CASSPRELAGHNEQFF. The CDR3 nucleotides read TGTGCCAGCTCACCGCGGGAGTTAGCGGGGCACAATGAGCAGTTCTTC.

V usage is TRBV25-1 and J usage is TRBJ1-1, with D unresolved. From germline, CDR1 is MGHDK and CDR2 SYGVNS. This CDR3 is built from 11 residues. Deletions cut 3 bases from V and 8 bases from J, with 7 bases between. The CDR3 is CASSDLGEAFF. For the CDR3, the DNA is TGTGCCAGCAGTGACCTTGGGGAAGCTTTCTTT.

CDR3 sequence: CASSPDRSYNEQFF. DNA for the CDR3: TGCGCCAGCAGTCCGGACCGCTCCTACAATGAGCAGTTCTTC. V and J are TRBV10-1 and TRBJ2-1; no definite D call. The CDR3 contains 14 residues. Germline CDR1 WNHNN, CDR2 SYGVQD (reference sequence). The V end lost 5 bases, the J end lost 0 bases, and 8 bases lay between the germline ends.

V usage is TRBV6-1 and J usage is TRBJ2-2; 9 nucleotides match TRBD1. Germline V gene data show CDR1 as MNHNS and CDR2 as SASEGT. The CDR3 totals 16 residues. After removal of 4 bases from V and 6 bases from J, the junction contained 9 bases not matched to a gene. The CDR3 sequence is CASSVRTGVFPGELFF. The CDR3 DNA is TGTGCCAGCAGTGTTCGGACAGGGGTTTTTCCCGGGGAGCTGTTTTTT.